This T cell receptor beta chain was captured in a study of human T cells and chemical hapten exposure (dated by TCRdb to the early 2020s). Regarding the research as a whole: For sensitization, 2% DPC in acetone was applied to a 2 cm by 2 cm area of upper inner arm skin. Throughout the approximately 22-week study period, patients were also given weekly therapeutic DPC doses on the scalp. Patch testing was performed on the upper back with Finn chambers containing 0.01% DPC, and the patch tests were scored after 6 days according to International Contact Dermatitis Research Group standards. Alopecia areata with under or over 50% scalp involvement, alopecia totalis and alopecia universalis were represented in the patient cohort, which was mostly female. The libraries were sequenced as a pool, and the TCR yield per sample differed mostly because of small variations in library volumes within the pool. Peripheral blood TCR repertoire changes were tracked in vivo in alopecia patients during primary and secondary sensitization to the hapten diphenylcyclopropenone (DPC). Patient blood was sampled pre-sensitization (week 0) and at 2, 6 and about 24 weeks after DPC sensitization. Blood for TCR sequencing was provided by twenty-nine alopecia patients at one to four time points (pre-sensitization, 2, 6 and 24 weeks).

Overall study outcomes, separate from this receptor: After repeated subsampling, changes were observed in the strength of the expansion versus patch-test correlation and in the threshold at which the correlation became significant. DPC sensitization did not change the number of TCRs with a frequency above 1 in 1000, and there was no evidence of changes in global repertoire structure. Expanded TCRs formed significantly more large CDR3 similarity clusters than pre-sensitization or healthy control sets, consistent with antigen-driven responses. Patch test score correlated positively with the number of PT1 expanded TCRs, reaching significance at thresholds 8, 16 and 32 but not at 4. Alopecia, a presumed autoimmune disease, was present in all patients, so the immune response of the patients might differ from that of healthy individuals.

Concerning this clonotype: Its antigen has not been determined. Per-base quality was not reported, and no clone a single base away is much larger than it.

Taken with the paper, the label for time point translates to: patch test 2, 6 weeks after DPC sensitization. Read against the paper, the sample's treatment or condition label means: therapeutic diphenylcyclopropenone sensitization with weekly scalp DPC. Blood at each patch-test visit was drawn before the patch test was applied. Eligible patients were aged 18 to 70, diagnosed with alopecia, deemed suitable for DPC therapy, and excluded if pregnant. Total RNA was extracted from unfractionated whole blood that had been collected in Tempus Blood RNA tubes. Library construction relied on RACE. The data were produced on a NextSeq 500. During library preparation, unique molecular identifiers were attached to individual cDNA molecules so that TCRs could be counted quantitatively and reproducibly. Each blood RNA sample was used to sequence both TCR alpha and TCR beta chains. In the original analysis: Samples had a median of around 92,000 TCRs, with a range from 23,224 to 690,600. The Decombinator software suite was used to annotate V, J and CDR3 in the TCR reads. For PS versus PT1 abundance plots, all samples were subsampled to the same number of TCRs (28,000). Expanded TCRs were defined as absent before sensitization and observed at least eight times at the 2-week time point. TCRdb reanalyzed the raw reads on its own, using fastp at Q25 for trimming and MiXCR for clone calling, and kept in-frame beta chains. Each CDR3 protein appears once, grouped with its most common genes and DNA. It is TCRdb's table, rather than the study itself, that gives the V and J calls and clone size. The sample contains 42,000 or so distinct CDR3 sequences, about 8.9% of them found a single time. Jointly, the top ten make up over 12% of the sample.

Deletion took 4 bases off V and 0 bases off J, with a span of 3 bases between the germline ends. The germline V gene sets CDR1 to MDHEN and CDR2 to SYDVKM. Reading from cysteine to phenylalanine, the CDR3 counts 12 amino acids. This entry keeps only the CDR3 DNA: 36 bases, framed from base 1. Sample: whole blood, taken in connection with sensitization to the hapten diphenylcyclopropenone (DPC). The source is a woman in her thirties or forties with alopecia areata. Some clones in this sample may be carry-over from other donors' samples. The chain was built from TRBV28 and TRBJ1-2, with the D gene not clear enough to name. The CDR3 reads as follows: CASSYTNYGYTF. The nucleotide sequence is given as TGTGCCAGCAGTTACACTAACTATGGCTACACCTTC.